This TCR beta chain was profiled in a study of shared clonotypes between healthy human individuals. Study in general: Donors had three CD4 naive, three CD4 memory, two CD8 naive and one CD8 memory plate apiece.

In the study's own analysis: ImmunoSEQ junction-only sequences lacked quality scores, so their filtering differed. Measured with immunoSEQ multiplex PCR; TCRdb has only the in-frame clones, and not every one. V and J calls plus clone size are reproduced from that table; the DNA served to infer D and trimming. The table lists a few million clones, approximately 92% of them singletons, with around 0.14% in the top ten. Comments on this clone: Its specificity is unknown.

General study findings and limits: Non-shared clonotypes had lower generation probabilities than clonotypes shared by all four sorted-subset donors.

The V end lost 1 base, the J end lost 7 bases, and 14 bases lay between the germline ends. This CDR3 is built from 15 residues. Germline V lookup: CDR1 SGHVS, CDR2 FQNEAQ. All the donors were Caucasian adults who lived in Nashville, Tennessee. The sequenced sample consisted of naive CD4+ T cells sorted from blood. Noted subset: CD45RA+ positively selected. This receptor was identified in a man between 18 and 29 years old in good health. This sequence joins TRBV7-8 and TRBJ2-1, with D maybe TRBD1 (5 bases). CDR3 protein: CASSLVYQGTNEQFF. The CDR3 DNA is TGTGCCAGCAGCTTAGTATATCAGGGTACAAATGAGCAGTTCTTC.